The 14 T cell receptor beta chains given below trace back to one sample, sequenced in a study of shared clonotypes between healthy human individuals. Sequencing was performed with immunoSEQ multiplex PCR; in TCRdb, only in-frame clones are kept and a portion is missing. The table shows 850,000 to 1,200,000 clones, with around 75% occurring only once. The sequencing input was memory CD4+ T cells sorted from blood. Subset in this sample: CD45RA-negative fraction. The receptors stem from a man between 18 and 29 years old in good health.

The chain recombines TRBV28 with TRBJ1-6, with D unresolved. CDR3 length: 16 residues. Per germline, CDR1 MDHEN and CDR2 SYDVKM. V was trimmed by 5 bases and J by 10 bases, leaving 21 bases between them. The DNA of the CDR3 is TGTGCCAGCAGTCTACCTGCCGTGGCAGGCCCATCACCCCTCCACTTT. Its protein is CASSLPAVAGPSPLHF.

This chain links TRBV2 with TRBJ1-4, with TRBD1 identical over 7 bases. The length of the CDR3 is 17 residues. The ends lost 6 bases at V and 8 bases at J; junction bases unmatched: 18. Germline values: CDR1 SNHLY, CDR2 FYNNEI. The CDR3 sequence: CASRRGDRDRLSEKLFF. The CDR3 DNA reads as TGTGCCAGCAGAAGGGGAGACAGGGATCGGTTAAGCGAAAAACTGTTTTTT. Filled out from reference TRBV2 and TRBJ1-4, the complete variable domain reads EPEVTQTPSHQVTQMGQEVILRCVPISNHLYFYWYRQILGQKVEFLVSFYNNEISEKSEIFDDQFSVERPDGSNFTLKIRSTKLEDSAMYFCASRRGDRDRLSEKLFFGSGTQLSVL.

The V and J genes are TRBV18 and TRBJ1-2; D may be TRBD1 (6 bases). Per germline, CDR1 KGHSH and CDR2 LQKENI. The CDR3 has 16 amino acids. The V end was cut by 4 bases, the J end by 4 bases, with 19 bases between. CDR3 sequence (DNA): TGTGCCAGCTCACTATCACCGGGACACGGAAGCTATGGCTACACCTTC. This encodes CASSLSPGHGSYGYTF.

V is TRBV7-2 and J is TRBJ2-1; 9 bases agree with TRBD1. The ends lost 6 bases at V and 1 base at J; junction bases unmatched: 4. This CDR3 has 15 residues. Germline V CDR1 and CDR2: SGHTA, FQGNSA. CDR3 sequence (DNA): TGTGCCAGCAGACCCGACAGGGGGTCCTACAATGAGCAGTTCTTC. Translation gives CASRPDRGSYNEQFF. Full variable domain (rest looked up from reference TRBV7-2 and TRBJ2-1): GAGVSQSPSNKVTEKGKDVELRCDPISGHTALYWYRQSLGQGLEFLIYFQGNSAPDKSGLPSDRFSAERTGGSVSTLTIQRTQQEDSAVYLCASRPDRGSYNEQFFGPGTRLTVL.

The J gene is TRBJ2-3, the V gene TRBV4-1, with unresolved D. CDR3 length: 14 residues. CDR1 and CDR2 (germline): MGHRA, YSYEKL. V lost 4 bases and J 0 bases, leaving 8 bases between the germline ends. CDR3 region: CASSPRQSTDTQYF. The DNA for the CDR3 is TGCGCCAGCAGCCCCCGTCAGAGCACAGATACGCAGTATTTT.

This rearrangement joins TRBV2 to TRBJ1-2; D gene ambiguous. Trimming stripped 7 bases from V and 2 bases from J, with 14 bases between. The CDR3 runs 14 residues. The germline V gene has CDR1 SNHLY and CDR2 FYNNEI. CDR3 coding DNA: TGTGCCAGCAAGATGAGGACGGAGAACTATGGCTACACCTTC. Amino acids: CASKMRTENYGYTF.

The chain combines TRBV29-1 with TRBJ1-2; tentative D call: TRBD1 (5 bases). V lost 6 bases and J 5 bases, leaving 16 bases between the germline ends. The CDR3 is 13 residues long. Germline CDR1 SQVTM, CDR2 ANQGSEA. The DNA for the CDR3 is TGCAGCGTCTATTCCGGGACTCGTTATGGCTACACCTTC. As protein: CSVYSGTRYGYTF.

This chain uses TRBV15 with TRBJ1-2; 8 bases map to TRBD1. V shed 3 bases and J 3 bases; nucleotides not matched to a gene: 6. Germline values: CDR1 LNHNV, CDR2 YYDKDF (reference sequence). This CDR3 is 15 amino acids long. For the CDR3, the DNA is TGTGCCACCAGCAGCAGACAGGGGATGGACTATGGCTACACCTTC. It translates to CATSSRQGMDYGYTF.

The chain carries TRBV25-1 and TRBJ1-2; 7 nucleotides align to TRBD1. From germline, CDR1 is MGHDK and CDR2 SYGVNS. V gave up 3 bases and J gave up 2 bases; unmatched junction bases: 6. The CDR3 is made up of 15 amino acids. The CDR3 loop reads CASSDWNRGNYGYTF. The CDR3 region has the DNA TGTGCCAGCAGTGATTGGAACAGGGGCAACTATGGCTACACCTTC.

This chain uses TRBV28 with TRBJ2-7; D call uncertain. The ends were cut back, 4 bases at V and 6 bases at J, with 16 bases in the middle. CDR1 and CDR2 from the germline V gene are MDHEN and SYDVKM. CDR3 size: 14 residues. DNA for the CDR3: TGTGCCAGCAGTTCCCCCCCTTTGGGCGGCGAGCAGTACTTC. Its protein is CASSSPPLGGEQYF.

The rearrangement links TRBV19 to TRBJ2-7; 10 bases fit TRBD1. The germline V gene has CDR1 LNHDA and CDR2 SQIVND (reference sequence). V was clipped by 5 bases and J by 3 bases; unmatched bases: 10. The CDR3 contains 16 residues. CDR3 coding DNA: TGTGCCAGTAGTCCCTCGACAGGGACAGGGGTCTACGAGCAGTACTTC. Its protein is CASSPSTGTGVYEQYF.

In DNA form, the CDR3 reads TGTGCCAGCAGCTTAGTTCCCGGGTTCTTTGAGAGTTCACCCCTCCACTTT. Amino acid sequence: CASSLVPGFFESSPLHF. This chain connects TRBV7-8 to TRBJ1-6; no reliable D call. The CDR3 covers 17 residues. Germline CDR1 reads SGHVS; CDR2 reads FQNEAQ. V shed 1 base and J shed 9 bases, with 19 bases lying between them.

This clone was observed a single time. The V gene is TRBV15, the J gene TRBJ1-1; D is possibly TRBD1 (5 bases). The V end was cut by 1 base, the J end by 4 bases, with 7 bases between. Germline V gene data show CDR1 as LNHNV and CDR2 as YYDKDF (reference sequence). The CDR3 has 13 residues. The CDR3 sequence is CATSRGGGTEAFF. In DNA form, the CDR3 reads TGTGCCACCAGCAGAGGGGGGGGCACTGAAGCTTTCTTT.

The V call is TRBV11-2, the J call TRBJ2-7; 10 nucleotides match TRBD1. The CDR3 extends over 15 amino acids. With 6 bases clipped from V and 9 bases from J, the junction kept 14 bases outside the gene matches. Germline V gene sequence: CDR1 SGHAT, CDR2 FQNNGV. For the CDR3, the DNA is TGTGCCAGCAGGAGAACCGGGACAGGGGCTTTCGGGCAGTACTTC. This translates into CASRRTGTGAFGQYF.